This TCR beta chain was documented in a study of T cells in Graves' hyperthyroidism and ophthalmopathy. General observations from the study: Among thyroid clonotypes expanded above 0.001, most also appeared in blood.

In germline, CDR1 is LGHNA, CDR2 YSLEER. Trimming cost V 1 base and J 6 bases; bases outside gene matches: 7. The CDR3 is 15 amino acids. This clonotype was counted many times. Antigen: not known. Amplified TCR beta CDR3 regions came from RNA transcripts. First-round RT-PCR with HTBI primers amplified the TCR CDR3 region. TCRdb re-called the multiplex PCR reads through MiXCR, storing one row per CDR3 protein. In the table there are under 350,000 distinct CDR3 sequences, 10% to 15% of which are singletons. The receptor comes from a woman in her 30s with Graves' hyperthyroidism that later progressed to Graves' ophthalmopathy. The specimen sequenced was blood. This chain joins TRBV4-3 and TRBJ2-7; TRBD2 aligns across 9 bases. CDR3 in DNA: TGCGCCAGCAGCCAAGTGGCGGGAGGGAAGGGCGAGCAGTACTTC. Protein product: CASSQVAGGKGEQYF.